The T cell receptor beta chain under discussion was sequenced for a study of spatial heterogeneity in lung cancer. Study results and caveats: In tumors, expanded intratumoral alpha and beta TCR counts tracked mutation counts.

Per the germline V gene, CDR1 is SGHTA and CDR2 is FQGNSA. The CDR3 spans 16 residues. Trimming cost V 1 base and J 7 bases; bases outside gene matches: 3. Time point specified: sample taken at primary tumor resection. TCRdb itself ran the 5' RACE reads through MiXCR, one entry per CDR3 protein. Here the sample spans around 100,000 distinct CDR3 sequences, 4% to 4.5% being singletons. This clonotype was recorded at least ten times. What it binds is unknown. The chain links TRBV7-2 to TRBJ2-2, with TRBD2 identical over 13 bases. The clonotype comes from a male donor with early-stage non-small cell lung cancer. Here the sequenced sample was lung tumor tissue, taken at surgery. CDR3 coding DNA: TGTGCCAGCAGCTTAGGAGGACTAGCGGGAGTCGGGGAGCTGTTTTTT. It is translated as CASSLGGLAGVGELFF.